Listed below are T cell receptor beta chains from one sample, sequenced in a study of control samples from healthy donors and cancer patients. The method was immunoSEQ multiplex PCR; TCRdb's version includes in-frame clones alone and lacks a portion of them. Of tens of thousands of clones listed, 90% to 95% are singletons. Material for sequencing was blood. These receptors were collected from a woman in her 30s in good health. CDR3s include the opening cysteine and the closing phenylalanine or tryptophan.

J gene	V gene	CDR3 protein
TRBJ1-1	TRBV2	CASGKGVNTEAFF
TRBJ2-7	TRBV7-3	CASSPTPGLLYEQYF
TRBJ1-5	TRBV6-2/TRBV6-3	CASSYNGGSNQPQHF
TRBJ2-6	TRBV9	CASSVGTGGSGANVLTF
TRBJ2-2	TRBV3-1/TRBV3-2	CASSQFRGDTGELFF
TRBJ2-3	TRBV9	CASSEEDTQYF
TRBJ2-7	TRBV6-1	CASSERDTQEQYF
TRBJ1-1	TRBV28	CASSLFLKTGGTDTEAFF
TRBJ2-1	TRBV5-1	CASSSSGTSGGAVFGEQFF
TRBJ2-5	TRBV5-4	CASSLEGREETQYF
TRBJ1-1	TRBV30	CAWSKHGGGRQEAFF
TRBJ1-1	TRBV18	CASSPGLASMNTEAFF
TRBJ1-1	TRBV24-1	CATSTTGKNTEAFF